The 13 T cell receptor beta chains listed next were all sequenced from one sample in a study of T cell changes during pregnancy in multiple sclerosis. Assay used: immunoSEQ multiplex PCR; TCRdb lists only in-frame clones, some missing. This table holds 70,000 to 100,000 clones, approximately 92% found once. The sequencing used peripheral blood, collected in the third trimester of pregnancy. All receptors derive from a female donor in good health, enrolled as a control in a pregnancy study.

For this clone: Other DNA sequences of this sample code for an identical CDR3. This chain connects TRBV6-6 to TRBJ2-7; 7 positions match TRBD2. The CDR3 covers 15 residues. The J segment lost 0 bases and the V segment lost 2 bases, leaving 4 bases of the junction unmatched. Germline V gene lookup returns CDR1 MNHNY and CDR2 SVGAGI (reference sequence). The CDR3 reads CASSYIASGSYEQYF. CDR3 in DNA: TGTGCCAGCAGTTACATCGCTAGCGGCTCCTACGAGCAGTACTTC.

The chain carries TRBV7-2 and TRBJ2-1; possibly TRBD2 for D (5 bases). The germline V and J ends were trimmed by 1 base and 3 bases, with 7 bases remaining between them. Germline CDR1 is SGHTA and CDR2 is FQGNSA. CDR3 size: 14 residues. CDR3 in amino acids: CASSLGGIYNEQFF. CDR3 nucleotide sequence: TGTGCCAGCAGCTTAGGAGGGATCTACAATGAGCAGTTCTTC.

To note about this clone: At the DNA level, this CDR3 is encoded by other sequences in the same sample as well. This chain connects TRBV5-1 to TRBJ1-2; the D gene is possibly TRBD1 (5 bases). CDR1 and CDR2 (germline): SGHRS, YFSETQ. CDR3 length equals 13 residues. V lost 0 bases, J lost 8 bases, and 11 bases lay in between. The CDR3, as DNA: TGCGCCAGCAGCTTGGGGCAGGGCGGAGGCTACACCTTC. Its protein product is CASSLGQGGGYTF.

This clone was recorded a few times. V usage is TRBV21-1 and J usage is TRBJ1-1; the D segment call TRBD1 is taken from the table without a DNA check. TRBV21-1 is marked as a pseudogene. CDR3 length: 14 amino acids. The CDR3 reads CASSKGKQYTEAFF. CDR3 in DNA: TGTGCCAGCAGCAAAGGGAAACAGTACACTGAAGCTTTCTTT.

This chain joins TRBV10-2 and TRBJ2-2; TRBD2 matches at 10 bases. V lost 7 bases, J lost 1 base, and 3 bases stayed unmatched. The germline V gene encodes CDR1 WSHSY and CDR2 SAAADI. This CDR3 has 15 amino acids. CDR3 amino acids: CASNPSGGNTGELFF. In nucleotides, the CDR3 is TGCGCCAGCAATCCTAGCGGGGGGAACACCGGGGAGCTGTTTTTT.

The CDR3 nucleotides are TGTGCCAGCAGTGAAATTCGGGGCGGGAGTACGAACACCGGGGAGCTGTTTTTT. Its translation: CASSEIRGGSTNTGELFF. The chain couples TRBV27 to TRBJ2-2; 7 bases map to TRBD2. Germline trimming cut 5 bases from V and 0 bases from J; bases unmatched to any gene: 12. This CDR3 is built from 18 residues. CDR1 is MNHEY, CDR2 SMNVEV, per germline (reference sequence).

This clone has just a few counts. J is TRBJ1-1 and V is TRBV27; tentatively, D is TRBD1 (5 bases). This CDR3 comprises 13 residues. Trimming shortened V by 11 bases and J by 4 bases, and 17 bases separated the two germline ends. Germline assignment: CDR1 MNHEY and CDR2 SMNVEV (reference sequence). CDR3 region: CAPPGDGSTEAFF. CDR3 in DNA: TGTGCCCCCCCGGGGGACGGGTCCACTGAAGCTTTCTTT.

J is TRBJ2-1 and V is TRBV2; 12 bases align to TRBD2. This CDR3 is 15 amino acids long. The germline gives CDR1 SNHLY, CDR2 FYNNEI. V was clipped by 6 bases and J by 3 bases; unmatched bases: 3. CDR3 protein: CASSRLAGDYNEQFF. As DNA, the CDR3 is TGTGCCAGCAGCCGACTAGCGGGAGACTACAATGAGCAGTTCTTC.

The chain combines TRBV27 with TRBJ1-2; D may be TRBD1 (5 bases). Looked up from germline, CDR1 is MNHEY and CDR2 is SMNVEV (reference sequence). The CDR3 has 17 residues. Trimming took off 6 bases at V and 3 bases at J, with 23 bases between the two ends. DNA for the CDR3: TGTGCCAGCAGCCCGCTGGGGGGATTCGTCGGAGACTATGGCTACACCTTC. This codes for CASSPLGGFVGDYGYTF.

This clone is a singleton in its sample. The rearrangement uses TRBV9 and TRBJ1-1; D is undetermined. The germline gives CDR1 SGDLS, CDR2 YYNGEE. The CDR3 spans 15 residues. V was pared by 3 bases and J by 0 bases, with 12 bases between. In nucleotides, the CDR3 is TGTGCCAGCAGCGACAGCGGGTTCATGAACACTGAAGCTTTCTTT. It yields the protein CASSDSGFMNTEAFF.

The rearrangement links TRBV5-1 to TRBJ2-7; the match to TRBD2 covers 12 bases. J was trimmed by 3 bases and V by 5 bases; bases with no gene match: 6. Germline assignment: CDR1 SGHRS and CDR2 YFSETQ. The CDR3 is 15 amino acids. In DNA form, the CDR3 reads TGCGCCAGCAGAAAGACTAGCGGGAGTGTCTACGAGCAGTACTTC. Translation gives CASRKTSGSVYEQYF.

The rearrangement links TRBV7-9 to TRBJ2-7, with a tentative D call TRBD2 (6 bases). The CDR3 is 15 residues long. The germline gives CDR1 SEHNR, CDR2 FQNEAQ (reference sequence). V was cut by 1 base and J by 4 bases, with 14 bases left in between. CDR3 sequence: CASSLGPGGEYEQYF. The CDR3 region has the DNA TGTGCCAGCAGCTTAGGGCCAGGCGGGGAGTACGAGCAGTACTTC.

The gene calls are TRBV6-5 and TRBJ1-5; 8 bases match TRBD1. Germline V gives CDR1 MNHEY, CDR2 SVGAGI. There are 12 residues in the CDR3. J lost 6 bases, V lost 6 bases, and 1 base had no gene match. The CDR3 sequence: CASRQGGQPQHF. CDR3 coding DNA: TGTGCCAGCAGACAGGGGGGTCAGCCCCAGCATTTT.